The 2 T cell receptor beta chains reported below all come from one sample, sequenced in a study of CD8 T cells in Susac syndrome. RNA was extracted with the RNeasy kit, and a quantity of roughly 0.5 to 1 ug was reverse transcribed using random hexamers. TCRdb reanalysed the immunoSEQ multiplex PCR reads using MiXCR and keeps one entry per CDR3 protein. The sample lists more than 65,000 distinct CDR3 sequences; 95% were seen once. Sequencing was performed on CD8+ T cells from PBMCs. The receptors come from a human donor in good health.

The chain links TRBV20-1 to TRBJ2-7; 7 nucleotides align to TRBD1. The CDR3 sequence is 13 residues long. Germline-derived CDR1 and CDR2 are DFQATT and SNEGSKA (reference sequence). The junction had 6 bases not matched to a gene; V was cut back by 6 bases and J by 1 base. The CDR3 protein is CSAPGQDSYEQYV. DNA of the CDR3: TGCAGTGCCCCAGGACAGGATTCCTACGAGCAGTACGTC.

J is TRBJ2-7 and V is TRBV6-5; D might be TRBD2 (5 bases). V was shortened by 2 bases and J by 5 bases, with 7 bases between the two germline ends. CDR1 MNHEY and CDR2 SVGAGI come from the germline V gene. The CDR3 spans 12 residues. CDR3 amino acids: CASSYEGHEQYF. As DNA, the CDR3 is TGTGCCAGCAGTTACGAGGGTCACGAGCAGTACTTC.